The 29 T cell receptor beta chains below were found in one sample sequenced in a study of cytomegalovirus exposure and HLA in healthy donors. The PCR was carried out with 60 Vbeta primers and 13 Jbeta primers. The assay was immunoSEQ multiplex PCR, and TCRdb's table has in-frame clones only and misses some. The sample lists around 89,000 clones; over 75% were seen once. Specimen: PBMCs. These receptors all stem from a girl aged 2-10 years in good health and CMV-seropositive.

This clone was picked up one time. The chain recombines TRBV19 with TRBJ1-5; D is unresolved. CDR3 length equals 16 residues. V gave up 2 bases and J gave up 3 bases, with 14 bases separating them. Germline V gene sequence: CDR1 LNHDA, CDR2 SQIVND (reference sequence). CDR3 amino acids: CASSIRGRDSNQPQHF. DNA for the CDR3: TGTGCCAGTAGTATAAGAGGTCGGGATTCCAATCAGCCCCAGCATTTT.

J is TRBJ1-5 and V is TRBV16; D is perhaps TRBD1 (5 bases). This CDR3 contains 14 residues. Between the trimmed V and J ends, which lost 2 bases and 0 bases, there was a span of 5 bases. Germline V gene sequence: CDR1 KGHSY, CDR2 FQNENV. CDR3 sequence: CASSQDSSNQPQHF. In nucleotides, the CDR3 is TGTGCCAGCAGCCAAGACAGTAGCAATCAGCCCCAGCATTTT.

This chain links TRBV6-5 with TRBJ2-7; tentative D call: TRBD2 (5 bases). Germline CDR1 reads MNHEY; CDR2 reads SVGAGI. CDR3 size: 15 residues. Trimming cost V 6 bases and J 3 bases, with 18 bases left between them. CDR3 nucleotides: TGTGCCAGCAGCCAAGCAGGAGACTATCACTACGAGCAGTACTTC. This translates into CASSQAGDYHYEQYF.

This chain uses TRBV2 with TRBJ1-1; TRBD1 matches 8 bases. Germline CDR1 SNHLY, CDR2 FYNNEI. CDR3 size: 13 residues. V shed 8 bases, J shed 4 bases, and the junction held 6 bases outside the gene matches. The CDR3 reads CASRPQGGTEAFF. The CDR3 DNA is TGTGCCAGCCGTCCACAGGGGGGCACTGAAGCTTTCTTT.

The chain is built from TRBV7-9 and TRBJ2-7, with D maybe TRBD2 (5 bases). Germline CDR1 reads SEHNR; CDR2 reads FQNEAQ (reference sequence). The CDR3 has 15 residues. Trimming shortened V by 4 bases and J by 4 bases, and 17 bases separated the two germline ends. CDR3 sequence (DNA): TGTGCCAGCAGCTCCGGGTTCGAGGGTCGGTACGAGCAGTACTTC. As protein: CASSSGFEGRYEQYF.

The rearrangement links TRBV6-1 to TRBJ1-1; D gene unclear. Germline V CDR1 and CDR2: MNHNS, SASEGT. Trimming removed 10 bases at V and 1 base at J, with 13 bases between. This CDR3 region has 13 residues. The CDR3 DNA is TGTGCCAACGGAGGACCGTGGAACACTGAAGCTTTCTTT. It translates to CANGGPWNTEAFF.

The chain recombines TRBV29-1 with TRBJ2-5; possible D gene TRBD2, 5 bases. From germline, CDR1 is SQVTM and CDR2 ANQGSEA. There are 14 residues in the CDR3. V was trimmed by 2 bases and J by 7 bases, leaving 17 bases between them. Here the CDR3 reads CSVERGSLGGTQYF. CDR3 nucleotide sequence: TGCAGCGTTGAACGTGGATCTCTTGGAGGGACCCAGTACTTC. The variable domain in full, completed from reference TRBV29-1 and TRBJ2-5, reads SAVISQKPSRDICQRGTSLTIQCQVDSQVTMMFWYRQQPGQSLTLIATANQGSEATYESGFVIDKFPISRPNLTFSTLTVSNMSPEDSSIYLCSVERGSLGGTQYFGPGTRLLVL.

The chain joins TRBV28 to TRBJ1-1; perhaps TRBD1 as D (6 bases). The CDR3 sequence is 14 residues long. V was cut by 6 bases and J by 8 bases, with 19 bases left in between. Germline V gene sequence: CDR1 MDHEN, CDR2 SYDVKM. The DNA of the CDR3 is TGTGCCAGCAGACGTCCCACAGGGTTGGCCGAAGCTTTCTTT. Its protein product is CASRRPTGLAEAFF.

This sequence joins TRBV7-2 and TRBJ2-7; 8 bases map to TRBD2. Germline-derived CDR1 and CDR2 are SGHTA and FQGNSA. V lost 3 bases, J lost 0 bases, and 1 base stayed unmatched. This CDR3 contains 14 residues. CDR3 nucleotide sequence: TGTGCCAGCAGCTTCCGGGAGGGCTCCTACGAGCAGTACTTC. As protein: CASSFREGSYEQYF.

The chain is built from TRBV9 and TRBJ2-7; tentatively, D is TRBD1 (5 bases). V lost 0 bases and J 0 bases, leaving 7 bases between the germline ends. The CDR3 is made up of 14 amino acids. Germline CDR1 SGDLS, CDR2 YYNGEE. The CDR3 sequence is CASSVDRSSYEQYF. The CDR3 DNA sequence: TGTGCCAGCAGCGTAGACAGGAGCTCCTACGAGCAGTACTTC. Variable domain in full (rest from reference TRBV9 and TRBJ2-7): DSGVTQTPKHLITATGQRVTLRCSPRSGDLSVYWYQQSLDQGLQFLIQYYNGEERAKGNILERFSAQQFPDLHSELNLSSLELGDSALYFCASSVDRSSYEQYFGPGTRLTVT.

This clone was counted only a few times. V and J are TRBV27 and TRBJ2-7; weak D call: TRBD1 (5 bases). The germline V gene has CDR1 MNHEY and CDR2 SMNVEV (reference sequence). The length of the CDR3 is 15 residues. Trimming cost V 2 bases and J 1 base, with 12 bases left between them. CDR3 amino acids: CASSLERGQSYEQYF. The CDR3 coding sequence is TGTGCCAGCAGTTTAGAAAGGGGTCAGTCCTACGAGCAGTACTTC.

V gene TRBV6-1 combines with J gene TRBJ1-2; 10 bases are a match to TRBD1. Germline V CDR1 and CDR2: MNHNS, SASEGT. The CDR3 runs 14 residues. Trimming removed 3 bases from V and 6 bases from J; junction bases left unmatched: 4. The CDR3 loop is CASSDPGQGHGYTF. CDR3 in DNA: TGTGCCAGCAGTGACCCGGGACAGGGGCATGGCTACACCTTC.

The rearrangement joins TRBV6-1 to TRBJ1-2; D possibly corresponds to TRBD1 (5 bases). Trimming took 8 bases from V and 8 from J, leaving 24 bases between them. The CDR3 covers 15 residues. Germline CDR1 reads MNHNS; CDR2 reads SASEGT. The CDR3 bases are TGTGCCAGCCTGATGGGACTGGGGTTAACTCGAGGCTACACCTTC. Translated, it gives CASLMGLGLTRGYTF.

V is TRBV29-1 and J is TRBJ1-1; TRBD1 aligns across 12 bases. The length of the CDR3 is 15 residues. Germline values: CDR1 SQVTM, CDR2 ANQGSEA. The DNA for the CDR3 is TGCGTCTCCGGGACAGGGGGCAACATGAACACTGAAGCTTTCTTT. Translated: CVSGTGGNMNTEAFF.

This clone was seen only a few times. V gene TRBV5-8 combines with J gene TRBJ1-5; D uncertain. Per germline, CDR1 SGHTS and CDR2 YDEGEE. This CDR3 region has 15 residues. V lost 0 bases and J 7 bases, leaving 14 bases between the germline ends. As DNA, the CDR3 is TGTGCCAGCAGCTTGGCCGGGTCCGCCGGACAGCCCCAGCATTTT. This gives the protein CASSLAGSAGQPQHF.

The rearrangement uses TRBV9 and TRBJ2-5, with D possibly TRBD2 on 6 matching bases. Matching the DNA end better, TRBJ2-7 makes the J call doubtful. Germline loops: CDR1 SGDLS, CDR2 YYNGEE. This CDR3 spans 14 amino acids. The CDR3 loop reads CASSVGSREDEQYF. In DNA form, the CDR3 reads TGTGCCAGCAGCGTAGGGTCCAGGGAGGACGAGCAGTACTTC.

The CDR3: CASSISGRSMETQYF. CDR3 DNA sequence: TGCGCCAGCAGTATTAGCGGGAGATCAATGGAGACCCAGTACTTC. The chain combines TRBV5-1 with TRBJ2-5, with 9 bases aligning to TRBD2. Trimming removed 5 bases from V and 5 bases from J; junction bases left unmatched: 10. Germline assignment: CDR1 SGHRS and CDR2 YFSETQ. The CDR3 spans 15 residues.

This clone was observed a few times. The CDR3 is CASSHAGTSGIGVYEQYF. The CDR3 bases are TGTGCCAGCTCACACGCTGGGACTAGCGGCATCGGGGTCTACGAGCAGTACTTC. The gene calls are TRBV18 and TRBJ2-7; 11 bases line up with TRBD2. The V and J ends lost 4 bases and 3 bases, in that order; junction bases with no gene match: 14. Germline CDR1 reads KGHSH; CDR2 reads LQKENI. The CDR3 is 18 residues long. Using reference TRBV18 and TRBJ2-7 for the parts outside the CDR3, the full variable domain is NAGVMQNPRHLVRRRGQEARLRCSPMKGHSHVYWYRQLPEEGLKFMVYLQKENIIDESGMPKERFSAEFPKEGPSILRIQQVVRGDSAAYFCASSHAGTSGIGVYEQYFGPGTRLTVT.

V gene TRBV27 combines with J gene TRBJ2-7, with D perhaps TRBD2 (5 bases). Trimming removed 11 bases from V and 2 bases from J, with 16 bases in between. Germline values: CDR1 MNHEY, CDR2 SMNVEV (reference sequence). The CDR3 spans 13 residues. In DNA, the CDR3 is TGTGCCTCTTCCCCCGGGGTCCCCTACGAGCAGTACTTC. Protein: CASSPGVPYEQYF.

J is TRBJ2-5 and V is TRBV28, with a possible D match to TRBD1 (6 bases). From germline, CDR1 is MDHEN and CDR2 SYDVKM. The CDR3 totals 14 residues. V was cut by 5 bases and J by 5 bases, with 15 bases left in between. For the CDR3, the DNA is TGTGCCAGCAGTGGAGCACAGGGTTTGGAGACCCAGTACTTC. This sequence encodes CASSGAQGLETQYF.

The rearrangement uses TRBV7-6 and TRBJ2-7, with D unclear. The CDR3 has 13 amino acids. Germline CDR1 and CDR2: SGHVS and FNYEAQ. Trimming took 1 base from V and 5 from J, leaving 9 bases between them. The chain's CDR3 is CASSLGLGNEQYF. The CDR3 DNA reads as TGTGCCAGCAGCTTAGGACTTGGAAACGAGCAGTACTTC.

The rearrangement links TRBV7-9 to TRBJ2-7; 12 nucleotides match TRBD2. V dropped 1 base and J dropped 3; count of bases not matched to a gene: 4. Looked up from germline, CDR1 is SEHNR and CDR2 is FQNEAQ (reference sequence). The CDR3 contains 16 residues. The CDR3 DNA is TGTGCCAGCAGCTTAGGGACTAGCGGGACCTACTACGAGCAGTACTTC. Translated, it gives CASSLGTSGTYYEQYF. The entire variable domain, with the rest obtained from reference TRBV7-9 and TRBJ2-7, is as follows: DTGVSQNPRHKITKRGQNVTFRCDPISEHNRLYWYRQTLGQGPEFLTYFQNEAQLEKSRLLSDRFSAERPKGSFSTLEIQRTEQGDSAMYLCASSLGTSGTYYEQYFGPGTRLTVT.

V gene TRBV29-1 combines with J gene TRBJ1-3, with D unclear. The V and J ends lost 4 bases and 4 bases respectively, with 5 bases between them. Germline V gene sequence: CDR1 SQVTM, CDR2 ANQGSEA. The CDR3 runs to 11 residues. DNA for the CDR3: TGCAGCGTTGGTGTAGGAAACACCATATATTTT. Its translation is CSVGVGNTIYF.

This chain joins TRBV11-2 and TRBJ2-3, with D uncertain. Germline V gene data show CDR1 as SGHAT and CDR2 as FQNNGV. V dropped 8 bases and J dropped 1 base, with 19 bases sitting between them. CDR3 length: 16 amino acids. CDR3 sequence (DNA): TGTGCCAGCGGCGCCCGGGTAAGAGTTGGCACAGATACGCAGTATTTT. Residues: CASGARVRVGTDTQYF.

This chain joins TRBV28 and TRBJ2-1, with 12 positions matching TRBD2. Germline V gene data show CDR1 as MDHEN and CDR2 as SYDVKM. The CDR3 has 16 amino acids. The ends lost 0 bases at V and 9 bases at J; junction bases unmatched: 6. CDR3 amino acids: CASSLWLLAGGGEQFF. The CDR3 DNA follows: TGTGCCAGCAGTTTATGGTTACTAGCGGGAGGTGGTGAGCAGTTCTTC.

The chain employs TRBV19 and TRBJ2-1, with 16 positions matching TRBD2. The germline V gene encodes CDR1 LNHDA and CDR2 SQIVND (reference sequence). This CDR3 is 18 amino acids long. V lost 6 bases to trimming and J lost 8 bases; unmatched junction nucleotides: 13. The CDR3 is CASRAEGLAGGRLYEQFF. CDR3 nucleotide sequence: TGTGCCAGTAGGGCCGAGGGACTAGCGGGAGGGAGGTTATATGAGCAGTTCTTC.

The chain recombines TRBV4-1 with TRBJ2-5; weak D call: TRBD1 (6 bases). CDR3 size: 14 residues. Germline CDR1 MGHRA, CDR2 YSYEKL. V was trimmed by 4 bases and J by 5 bases, leaving 14 bases between them. CDR3 protein: CASSRRTGPETQYF. DNA of the CDR3: TGCGCCAGCAGCCGGCGCACAGGGCCGGAGACCCAGTACTTC.

The CDR3 DNA sequence: TGTGCCAGCAGCTTTAGTAGGGACAGGGCGGGAAACACCATATATTTT. This translates into CASSFSRDRAGNTIYF. J is TRBJ1-3 and V is TRBV11-2, with 9 positions matching TRBD1. V trimming: 3 bases; J trimming: 4 bases; junction bases outside the gene matches: 7. The CDR3 loop spans 16 amino acids. Germline V lookup: CDR1 SGHAT, CDR2 FQNNGV. Full variable domain (rest looked up from reference TRBV11-2 and TRBJ1-3): EAGVAQSPRYKIIEKRQSVAFWCNPISGHATLYWYQQILGQGPKLLIQFQNNGVVDDSQLPKDRFSAERLKGVDSTLKIQPAKLEDSAVYLCASSFSRDRAGNTIYFGEGSWLTVV.

The chain recombines TRBV11-2 with TRBJ2-3; D not resolved. The germline V gene encodes CDR1 SGHAT and CDR2 FQNNGV. The CDR3 has 13 residues. Trimming cost V 5 bases and J 6 bases, with 12 bases left between them. The CDR3 coding sequence is TGTGCCAGCAGCCACCGCCGGTTTGATACGCAGTATTTT. Its protein is CASSHRRFDTQYF.